This T cell receptor beta chain comes out of a study of blood T cell repertoires in COVID-19. In the study overall: Both acute and convalescent COVID-19 samples were obtained from the United States, Italy and Spain.

In the study's own analysis: Estimation of nucleated cell counts was performed using reference gene primer amplification. Here immunoSEQ multiplex PCR was the method, and the copy in TCRdb shows in-frame clones only, minus some. For V, J and clone size, that table is used; D and trimming come from the DNA. Of just under 350,000 clones listed, roughly 90% were seen once; the top ten hold around 6.6%. The V segment lost 4 bases and the J segment 3 bases; nucleotides outside the gene matches: 8. CDR1 is SGHDN and CDR2 is FVKESK in the germline V gene. The CDR3 spans 16 residues. The chain links TRBV14 to TRBJ2-2, with 7 bases lining up with TRBD1. The sample consisted of peripheral blood. The TCR comes from a woman aged 70 to 79 with COVID-19, enrolled during active disease. DNA of the CDR3: TGTGCCAGCAGCCGAAGCAGAGGGGGCGACACCGGGGAGCTGTTTTTT. Protein product: CASSRSRGGDTGELFF.